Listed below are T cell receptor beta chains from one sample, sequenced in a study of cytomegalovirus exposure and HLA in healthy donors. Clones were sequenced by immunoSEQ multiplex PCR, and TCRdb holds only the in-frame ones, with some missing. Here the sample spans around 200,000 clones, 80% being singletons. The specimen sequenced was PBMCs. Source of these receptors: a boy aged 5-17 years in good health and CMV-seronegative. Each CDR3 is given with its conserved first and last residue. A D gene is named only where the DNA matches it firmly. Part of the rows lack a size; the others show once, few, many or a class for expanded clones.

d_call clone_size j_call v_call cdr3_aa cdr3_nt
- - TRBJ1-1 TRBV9 CAGSPSSRTEAFF TGTGCCGGCAGCCCGTCTTCGAGGACTGAAGCTTTCTTT
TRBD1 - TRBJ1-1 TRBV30 CAWSDRHQGDLIEAFF TGTGCCTGGAGTGATCGCCATCAGGGGGACTTAATTGAAGCTTTCTTT
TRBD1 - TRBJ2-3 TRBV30 CAWSLVRDSNTDTQYF TGTGCCTGGAGTCTCGTCAGGGACAGTAACACAGATACGCAGTATTTT
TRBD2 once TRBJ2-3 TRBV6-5 CASSWTSGSADTQYF TGTGCCAGCAGTTGGACTAGCGGGAGTGCAGATACGCAGTATTTT
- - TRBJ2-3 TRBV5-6 CASSGGNRPDTQYF TGTGCCAGCAGCGGGGGGAACAGGCCCGATACGCAGTATTTT
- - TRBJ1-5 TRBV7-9 CASSLGAGRGQPQHF TGTGCCAGCAGCTTGGGTGCAGGGAGGGGTCAGCCCCAGCATTTT
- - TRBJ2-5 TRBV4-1 CASSQGVTPQETQYF TGCGCCAGCAGCCAAGGTGTGACACCCCAAGAGACCCAGTACTTC
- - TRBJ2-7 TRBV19 CASSIEGGYEQYF TGTGCCAGTAGTATCGAAGGAGGATACGAGCAGTACTTC
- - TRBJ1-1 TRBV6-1 CASSRQLNTEAFF TGTGCCAGCAGCAGACAGTTGAACACTGAAGCTTTCTTT
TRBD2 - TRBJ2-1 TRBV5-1 CASRPTSGIYNEQFF TGCGCCAGCAGACCGACTAGCGGGATCTACAATGAGCAGTTCTTC
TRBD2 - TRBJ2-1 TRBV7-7 CASSLDGGGDNEQFF TGTGCTAGCAGCTTAGACGGCGGGGGGGACAATGAGCAGTTCTTC
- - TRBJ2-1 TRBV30 CASWGPNEQFF TGTGCCTCCTGGGGGCCCAATGAGCAGTTCTTC
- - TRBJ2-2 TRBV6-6 CASAVGSGDTGELFF TGTGCCAGCGCGGTCGGTAGCGGCGACACCGGGGAGCTGTTTTTT
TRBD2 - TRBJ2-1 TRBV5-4 CASSLRTSGRGYGFF TGTGCCAGCAGCCTGAGGACTAGCGGGAGGGGGTATGGGTTCTTC
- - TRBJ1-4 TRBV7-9 CSSSLGQGKLFF TGTTCCAGCAGCTTAGGGCAGGGTAAACTGTTTTTT
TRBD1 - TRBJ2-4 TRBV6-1 CASSEGWDRLRF TGTGCCAGCAGTGAAGGTTGGGACAGGTTGCGCTTC
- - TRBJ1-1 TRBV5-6 CASSLGAGVNTEAFF TGTGCCAGCAGCTTGGGGGCAGGGGTGAACACTGAAGCTTTCTTT
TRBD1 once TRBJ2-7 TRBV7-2 CASSPRLRQGGSYEQYF TGTGCCAGCAGCCCCCGTTTAAGACAGGGGGGATCCTACGAGCAGTACTTC
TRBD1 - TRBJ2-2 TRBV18 CASSGETGGTGELFF TGTGCCAGCTCAGGAGAAACAGGGGGCACCGGGGAGCTGTTTTTT
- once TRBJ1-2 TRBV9 CASSAILQGLGYYGYTF TGTGCCAGCAGCGCCATCCTCCAGGGACTCGGCTACTATGGCTACACCTTC
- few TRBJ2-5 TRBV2 CASEGEETQYF TGTGCCAGCGAGGGGGAAGAGACCCAGTACTTC
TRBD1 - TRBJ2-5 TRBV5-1 CASSSLDRGPETQYF TGCGCCAGCAGCTCGCTGGACAGGGGGCCGGAGACCCAGTACTTC
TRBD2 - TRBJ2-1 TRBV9 CASSGPVTSGPYNEQFF TGTGCCAGCAGCGGCCCTGTAACTAGCGGCCCATACAATGAGCAGTTCTTC
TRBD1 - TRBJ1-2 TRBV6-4 CASSQGAGAGYTF TGTGCCAGCAGCCAGGGGGCCGGTGCTGGCTACACCTTC
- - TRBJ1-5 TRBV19 CASSIDGGGYSNQPQHF TGTGCCAGTAGTATAGACGGGGGGGGGTATAGCAATCAGCCCCAGCATTTT